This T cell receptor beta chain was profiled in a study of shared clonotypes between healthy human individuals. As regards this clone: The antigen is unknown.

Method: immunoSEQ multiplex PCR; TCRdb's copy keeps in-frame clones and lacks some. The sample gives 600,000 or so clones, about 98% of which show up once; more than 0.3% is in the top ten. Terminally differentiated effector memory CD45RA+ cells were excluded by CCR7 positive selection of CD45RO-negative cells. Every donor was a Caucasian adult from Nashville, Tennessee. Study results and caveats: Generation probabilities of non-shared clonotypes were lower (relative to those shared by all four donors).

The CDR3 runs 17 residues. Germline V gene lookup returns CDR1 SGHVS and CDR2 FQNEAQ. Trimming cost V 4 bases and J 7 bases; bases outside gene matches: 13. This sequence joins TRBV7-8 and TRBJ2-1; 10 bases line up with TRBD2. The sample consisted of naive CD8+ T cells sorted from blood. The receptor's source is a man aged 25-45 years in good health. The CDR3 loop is CASSSSGLASASNEQFF. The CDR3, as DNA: TGTGCCAGCAGCTCATCGGGACTAGCGTCGGCCTCAAATGAGCAGTTCTTC.